This record looks at one T cell receptor (beta chain) sequence and its context. The CDR3 runs 16 residues. These data originate in a study of shared T cell receptors in the human thymus. This table comes from immunoSEQ multiplex PCR, and its TCRdb copy is limited to in-frame clones, with some not included. The data hold 500,000 to 750,000 clones, with approximately 90% observed a single time. These data are also associated with another study on human thymus T cells.

The gene calls are TRBV12-2 and TRBJ2-1; TRBD2, the D gene given by the table, was not confirmed from the DNA. TRBV12-2 is a known pseudogene. The TCR sequence derives from a boy under two years old with a congenital heart defect. Material: thymocytes. The CDR3 loop reads CASRLGIGPGYNEQFF. Here the CDR3 DNA reads TGTGCAAGTCGCTTAGGGATAGGGCCGGGGTACAATGAGCAGTTCTTC.